Sequencing of this T cell receptor beta chain was carried out in a study of T cell responses to AZD1222 COVID-19 vaccine. Findings and limits, study-wide: Epitopes outside B.1.351 and B.1.1.7 mutated regions reportedly drew nearly half of spike TCRs. Spike regions recognized by vaccine-associated CD4 TCRs spanned the protein, led by 160-218 and 743-854.

Only in-frame clones appear in the TCRdb table, and some are missing; sequencing was by immunoSEQ multiplex PCR. The sample has under 140,000 clones, 85% to 95% seen once. Details on this clone: Its antigen is not identified.

V gave up 1 base and J gave up 1 base; unmatched junction bases: 7. Per germline, CDR1 KGHSH and CDR2 LQKENI. The CDR3 sequence is 18 residues long. This TCR was recovered from an adult who received the AZD1222 COVID-19 vaccine. This rearrangement joins TRBV18 to TRBJ1-3, with 10 bases lining up with TRBD1. Source: peripheral blood, taken 28 days after the second AZD1222 dose. Here the CDR3 DNA reads TGTGCCAGCTCACCACAAGGTGCGGGACAGGGGTCTGGAAACACCATATATTTT. This translates into CASSPQGAGQGSGNTIYF.